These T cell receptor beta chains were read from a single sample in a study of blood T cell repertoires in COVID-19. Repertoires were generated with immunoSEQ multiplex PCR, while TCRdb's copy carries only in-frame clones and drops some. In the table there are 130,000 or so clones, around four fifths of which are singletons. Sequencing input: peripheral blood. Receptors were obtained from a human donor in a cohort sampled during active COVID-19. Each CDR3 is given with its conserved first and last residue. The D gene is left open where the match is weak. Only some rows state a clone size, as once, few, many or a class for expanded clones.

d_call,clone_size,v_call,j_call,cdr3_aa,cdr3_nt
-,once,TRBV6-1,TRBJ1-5,CASSEASWTAYSNQPQHF,TGTGCCAGCAGTGAGGCAAGCTGGACAGCCTATAGCAATCAGCCCCAGCATTTT
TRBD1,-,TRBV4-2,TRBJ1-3,CASSHPLHRGPGNTIYF,TGTGCCAGCAGCCACCCCCTCCACAGGGGGCCAGGAAACACCATATATTTT
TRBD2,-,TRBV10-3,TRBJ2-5,CAISEYPSLAGETQYF,TGTGCCATCAGTGAGTACCCATCGCTAGCGGGAGAGACCCAGTACTTC
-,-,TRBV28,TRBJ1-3,CASSKRRWDTWGGISGNTIYF,TGTGCCAGCAGTAAACGGCGGTGGGACACCTGGGGGGGAATCTCTGGAAACACCATATATTTT
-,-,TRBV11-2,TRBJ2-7,CASSPVGRLYEQYF,TGTGCCAGCAGCCCCGTGGGCAGGCTGTACGAGCAGTACTTC
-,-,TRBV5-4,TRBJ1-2,CASSLEAGGKPSDYGYTF,TGTGCCAGCAGCTTGGAGGCTGGGGGCAAACCTTCAGACTATGGCTACACCTTC
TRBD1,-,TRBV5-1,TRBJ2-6,CASSYGQGAPGAGANVLTF,TGCGCCAGCAGTTACGGACAGGGGGCGCCGGGAGCTGGGGCCAACGTCCTGACTTTC
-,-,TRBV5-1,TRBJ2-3,CASSLGGGSDTQYF,TGCGCCAGCAGCTTGGGCGGGGGCAGTGATACGCAGTATTTT
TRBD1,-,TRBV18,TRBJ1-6,CASSLEGASYNSPLHF,TGTGCCAGCTCACTCGAGGGGGCATCCTATAATTCACCCCTCCACTTT
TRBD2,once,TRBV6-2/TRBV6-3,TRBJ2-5,CASSYFSGRQETQYF,TGTGCCAGCAGTTACTTTAGCGGGCGGCAAGAGACCCAGTACTTC
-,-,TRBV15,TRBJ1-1,CATSRVRRRTEAFF,TGTGCCACCAGCCGCGTCCGGCGGCGGACTGAAGCTTTCTTT
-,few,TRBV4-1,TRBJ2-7,CASSQTSRDYEQYF,TGCGCCAGCAGCCAAACCTCCAGGGACTACGAGCAGTACTTC
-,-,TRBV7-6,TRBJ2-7,CASSPEGDAPEQYF,TGTGCCAGCAGCCCTGAAGGGGATGCCCCCGAGCAGTACTTC